Sequencing of this T cell receptor beta chain was carried out in a study of beta chain features in type 1 diabetes. Study-wide points: TCRB CDR3s from Type 1 diabetes patients were moderately but significantly shorter in all four CD4+ subsets. A definitive answer on HLA type influencing TCRB rearrangement was not reached here.

The CDR3 length is 15 residues. V dropped 6 bases and J dropped 2 bases, with 13 bases sitting between them. CDR1 and CDR2 (germline): MNHNY, SVGAGI (reference sequence). Isolated RNA was reverse transcribed in full, so expressed TCRB transcripts were sequenced. Sequenced by immunoSEQ multiplex PCR; TCRdb stores in-frame clones only, minus some. The sample contains hundreds of thousands of clones, over 11% of which appear only once. Isolation of CD4+ naive, central memory, regulatory and stem cell-like memory cells was achieved by sorting via CD45RO/CCR7/CD25/CD127/CD95/CD27. For this clone: Its specificity is unknown.

The clonotype comes from a young man with type 1 diabetes. The rearrangement uses TRBV6-6 and TRBJ2-2, with no clear D. Material for sequencing was naive CD4+ T cells from blood. The CDR3 region has the DNA TGTGCCAGCAGCCCACCCTATCCAAACACCGGGGAGCTGTTTTTT. It is translated as CASSPPYPNTGELFF.